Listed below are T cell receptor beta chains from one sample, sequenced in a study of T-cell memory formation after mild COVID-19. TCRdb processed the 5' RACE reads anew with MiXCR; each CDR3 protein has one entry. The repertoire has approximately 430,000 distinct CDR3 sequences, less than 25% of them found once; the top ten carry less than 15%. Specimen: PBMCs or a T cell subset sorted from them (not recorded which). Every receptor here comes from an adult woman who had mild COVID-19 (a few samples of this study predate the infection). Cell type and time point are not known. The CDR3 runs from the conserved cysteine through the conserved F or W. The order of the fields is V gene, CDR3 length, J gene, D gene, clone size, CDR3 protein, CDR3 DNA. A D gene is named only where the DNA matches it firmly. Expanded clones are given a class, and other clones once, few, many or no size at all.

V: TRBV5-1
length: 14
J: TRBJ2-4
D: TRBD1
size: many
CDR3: CASSFRGTGNIQYF
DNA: TGCGCCAGCAGCTTCAGGGGGACGGGAAACATTCAGTACTTC

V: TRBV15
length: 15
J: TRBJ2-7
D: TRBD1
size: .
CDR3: CATSSFGTGFREQYF
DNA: TGTGCCACCAGCAGTTTCGGGACAGGGTTCCGCGAGCAGTACTTC

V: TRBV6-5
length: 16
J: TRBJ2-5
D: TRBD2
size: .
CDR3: CASSYPSGLAGETQYF
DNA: TGTGCCAGCAGTTATCCCTCGGGACTAGCGGGAGAGACCCAGTACTTC

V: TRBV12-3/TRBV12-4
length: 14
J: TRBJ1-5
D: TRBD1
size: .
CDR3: CASSLGQEYQPQHF
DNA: TGTGCCAGCAGTTTGGGACAGGAGTATCAGCCCCAGCATTTT

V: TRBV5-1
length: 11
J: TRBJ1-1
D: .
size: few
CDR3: CASSSGLEAFF
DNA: TGCGCCAGCAGCTCGGGGCTTGAAGCTTTCTTT

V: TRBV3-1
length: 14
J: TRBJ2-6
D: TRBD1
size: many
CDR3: CASRQGAGANVLTF
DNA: TGTGCCAGCAGACAGGGGGCTGGGGCCAACGTCCTGACTTTC

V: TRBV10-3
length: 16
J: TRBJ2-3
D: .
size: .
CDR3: CAISDTGSLHTDTQYF
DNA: TGTGCCATCAGTGACACAGGGAGTCTACACACAGATACGCAGTATTTT

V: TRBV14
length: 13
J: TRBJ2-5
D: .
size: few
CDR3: CASSTHWRETQYF
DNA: TGTGCCAGCAGCACCCATTGGCGAGAGACCCAGTACTTC

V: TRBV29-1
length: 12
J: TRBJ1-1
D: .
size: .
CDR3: CSVERPHTEAFF
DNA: TGCAGCGTTGAAAGGCCGCACACTGAAGCTTTCTTT

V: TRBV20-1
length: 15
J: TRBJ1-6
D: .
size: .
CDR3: CSARGRGMDYSPLHF
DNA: TGCAGTGCTAGGGGCAGGGGCATGGACTATTCACCCCTCCACTTT

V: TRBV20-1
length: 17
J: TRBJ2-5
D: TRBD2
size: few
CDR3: CSARGSGRQTKGETQYF
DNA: TGCAGTGCTAGGGGTAGCGGGAGGCAAACGAAAGGGGAGACCCAGTACTTC

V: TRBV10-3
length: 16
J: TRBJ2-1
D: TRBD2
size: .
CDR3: CAISELGSGMGNEQFF
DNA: TGTGCCATCAGTGAGTTGGGTAGCGGGATGGGCAATGAGCAGTTCTTC

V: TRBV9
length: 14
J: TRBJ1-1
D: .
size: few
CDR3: CASSVAAGPTEAFF
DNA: TGTGCCAGCAGCGTAGCTGCGGGGCCCACTGAAGCTTTCTTT

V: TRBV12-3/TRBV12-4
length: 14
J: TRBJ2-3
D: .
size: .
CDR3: CASSLWLSTDTQYF
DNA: TGTGCCAGCAGTTTGTGGCTGAGCACAGATACGCAGTATTTT

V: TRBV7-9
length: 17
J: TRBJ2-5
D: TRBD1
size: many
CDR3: CASSAGDRGLGQETQYF
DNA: TGTGCCAGCAGCGCCGGGGACAGGGGATTGGGACAAGAGACCCAGTACTTC

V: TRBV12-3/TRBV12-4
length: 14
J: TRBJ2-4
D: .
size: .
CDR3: CASSLWTSANIQYF
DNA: TGTGCCAGCAGTTTATGGACCTCCGCAAACATTCAGTACTTC

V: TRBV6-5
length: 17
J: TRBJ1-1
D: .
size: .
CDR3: CASSYTSRGVGGTEAFF
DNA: TGTGCCAGCAGTTACACAAGCAGGGGAGTGGGGGGCACTGAAGCTTTCTTT

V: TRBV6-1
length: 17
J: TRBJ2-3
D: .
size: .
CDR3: CASSDYPPVRGTDTQYF
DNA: TGTGCCAGCAGCGACTACCCTCCGGTGCGCGGCACAGATACGCAGTATTTT

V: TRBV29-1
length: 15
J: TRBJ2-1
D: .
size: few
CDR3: CSVVGYQSSYNEQFF
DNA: TGCAGCGTTGTTGGCTATCAGAGCTCCTACAATGAGCAGTTCTTC

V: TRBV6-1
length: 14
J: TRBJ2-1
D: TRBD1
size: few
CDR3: CASSGEQGAYEQFF
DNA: TGTGCCAGCAGTGGGGAACAGGGGGCTTATGAGCAGTTCTTC

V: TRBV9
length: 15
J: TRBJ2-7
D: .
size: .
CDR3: CASSVGQALSYEQYF
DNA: TGTGCCAGCAGCGTAGGGCAAGCTCTCTCCTACGAGCAGTACTTC

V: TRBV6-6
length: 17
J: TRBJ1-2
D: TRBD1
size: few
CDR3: CASSYRGADRDLFGYTF
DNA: TGTGCCAGCAGTTACAGGGGAGCAGACAGGGACTTATTTGGCTACACCTTC

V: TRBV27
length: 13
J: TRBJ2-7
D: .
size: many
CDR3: CASSPGRTYEQYF
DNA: TGTGCCAGCAGTCCGGGTCGGACCTACGAGCAGTACTTC

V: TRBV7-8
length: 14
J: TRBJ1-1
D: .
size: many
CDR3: CASSLAGQNTEAFF
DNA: TGTGCCAGCAGCTTAGCGGGCCAGAACACTGAAGCTTTCTTT

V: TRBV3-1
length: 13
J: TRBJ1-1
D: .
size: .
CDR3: CASSQDLTREAFF
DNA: TGTGCCAGCAGCCAAGATCTTACCCGGGAGGCTTTCTTT